What follows are 18 T cell receptor beta chains derived from one specimen sequenced in a study of molecular identifiers for immune sequencing clone quantification. TCRdb independently ran MiXCR on the PCR reads; one entry per CDR3 protein. The top ten clones hold around 0.76% of a sample with under 350,000 distinct CDR3 sequences, about 23% of them seen once. Sequenced input: naive CD8+ T cells from blood, with Jurkat cell RNA spiked in. Subset of the sample: FACS-sorted CD8+CD4-CCR7+CD45RA+ naive T cells. The origin of the receptors is a human donor in good health. Some libraries in this study had Jurkat cell RNA spiked in.

Many counts were recorded for this clonotype. The chain uses TRBV2 and TRBJ2-7, with D possibly being TRBD1 (5 bases). The germline CDR1 and CDR2 sequences are SNHLY and FYNNEI. This CDR3 has 14 amino acids. V was cut by 4 bases and J by 0 bases, with 10 bases left in between. Here the CDR3 reads CASSGYRNSYEQYF. The CDR3 DNA reads TGTGCCAGCAGTGGGTACAGGAACTCCTACGAGCAGTACTTC.

There are a few counts of this clonotype. The V and J genes are TRBV11-2 and TRBJ2-3; 13 positions agree with TRBD2. This CDR3 spans 15 amino acids. Germline V gene lookup returns CDR1 SGHAT and CDR2 FQNNGV. The J segment lost 7 bases and the V segment lost 1 base, leaving 2 bases of the junction unmatched. The DNA of the CDR3 is TGTGCCAGCAGCTTAGGGACTAGCGGGAGTTATACGCAGTATTTT. It specifies CASSLGTSGSYTQYF.

In this sample, this clonotype turned up many times. CDR3 DNA sequence: TGTGCCAGCAGCTTTGGGGTTATGGCGGAGGGGGACGAGCAGTACTTC. This gives the protein CASSFGVMAEGDEQYF. The rearrangement joins TRBV7-6 to TRBJ2-7; D might be TRBD1 or TRBD2, each matching 6 bases. The CDR3 has 16 residues. CDR1 is SGHVS and CDR2 is FNYEAQ in the germline V gene. The V end lost 3 bases, the J end lost 5 bases, and 20 bases lay between the germline ends. Combining the CDR3 with reference TRBV7-6 and TRBJ2-7 gives the whole variable domain GAGVSQSPRYKVTKRGQDVALRCDPISGHVSLYWYRQALGQGPEFLTYFNYEAQQDKSGLPNDRFSAERPEGSISTLTIQRTEQRDSAMYRCASSFGVMAEGDEQYFGPGTRLTVT.

Comments on this clonotype: Being one base from a much bigger clone, this may be a read error. This chain connects TRBV7-8 to TRBJ1-5; D might be TRBD1 (5 bases). Germline V gene data show CDR1 as SGHVS and CDR2 as FQNEAQ. This CDR3 comprises 15 residues. Here the CDR3 reads CASSLIDRVGQSQHF. The CDR3 DNA reads as TGTGCCAGCAGCTTAATCGACAGAGTGGGTCAGTCCCAGCATTTT. The variable domain in full, with the rest retrieved from reference TRBV7-8 and TRBJ1-5, is GAGVSQSPRYKVAKRGQDVALRCDPISGHVSLFWYQQALGQGPEFLTYFQNEAQLDKSGLPSDRFFAERPEGSVSTLKIQRTQQEDSAVYLCASSLIDRVGQSQHFGDGTRLSIL.

This clonotype came up many times. The V call is TRBV20-1, the J call TRBJ2-3; D is unclear. The V and J ends lost 8 bases and 3 bases respectively, with 12 bases between them. Germline V gives CDR1 DFQATT, CDR2 SNEGSKA (reference sequence). This CDR3 is built from 12 residues. The CDR3 DNA reads TGCAGTCCTGAGAGACCGACAGATACGCAGTATTTT. Its protein is CSPERPTDTQYF.

The sample holds a few counts of this clonotype. The V gene is TRBV4-2, the J gene TRBJ2-2; D unclear. The length of the CDR3 is 15 residues. Per the germline V gene, CDR1 is LGHNA and CDR2 is YNFKEQ. V lost 1 base to trimming and J lost 1 base, with 7 bases between them. In DNA, the CDR3 is TGTGCCAGCAGCCAAGTCGGAAGGAACACCGGGGAGCTGTTTTTT. It is translated as CASSQVGRNTGELFF.

Of note for this clonotype: This may be a read error, as it is one base from a much larger clone. The rearrangement joins TRBV12-3 or TRBV12-4 to TRBJ1-5, with unresolved D. The CDR3 totals 15 residues. V lost 1 base, J lost 3 bases, and 10 bases lay in between. The CDR3 coding sequence is TGTGCCAGCAGTTTAGGGCAGGCGGTCAATCAGCCCCAGCATTTT. This encodes CASSLGQAVNQPQHF.

This chain uses TRBV29-1 with TRBJ2-3; no firm D call. The CDR3 has 14 amino acids. Trimming stripped 8 bases from V and 1 base from J, with 16 bases between. From germline, CDR1 is SQVTM and CDR2 ANQGSEA. As DNA, the CDR3 is TGCAGCTCCGCCGGGCACCGCGGCACAGATACGCAGTATTTT. It encodes CSSAGHRGTDTQYF.

About this clonotype: This may arise from a read error, as a much more abundant clone is one base away. The chain is built from TRBV7-9 and TRBJ1-4, with D unresolved. The CDR3 sequence is 13 residues long. Germline loops: CDR1 SEHNR, CDR2 FQNEAQ (reference sequence). In DNA form, the CDR3 reads TGTGCCTGCAGCTCCCGATTGGATGAAAAACTGTTTTTT. It encodes CACSSRLDEKLFF. Full variable domain (outside the CDR3, taken from reference TRBV7-9 and TRBJ1-4): DTGVSQNPRHKITKRGQNVTFRCDPISEHNRLYWYRQTLGQGPEFLTYFQNEAQLEKSRLLSDRFSAERPKGSFSTLEIQRTEQGDSAMYLCACSSRLDEKLFFGSGTQLSVL.

The V call is TRBV6-5, the J call TRBJ1-1; D gene unclear. The CDR3 spans 13 residues. The V end was cut by 6 bases, the J end by 7 bases, with 15 bases between. CDR1 and CDR2 (germline): MNHEY, SVGAGI. The CDR3: CASSFSPGVEAFF. Here the CDR3 DNA reads TGTGCCAGCAGCTTTTCACCGGGCGTTGAAGCTTTCTTT.

This clonotype was recorded a few times. A read error may produce the germline difference seen at one junction end. This rearrangement joins TRBV29-1 to TRBJ2-7; no definite D call. The CDR3 runs to 12 residues. The germline V gene encodes CDR1 SQVTM and CDR2 ANQGSEA. The CDR3 sequence: CSVASFSDEQYF. The CDR3, as DNA: TGCAGCGTTGCCAGCTTCTCCGACGAGCAGTACTTC.

This clonotype was seen more than once but under ten times. This chain uses TRBV10-3 with TRBJ2-7, with D perhaps TRBD1 (6 bases). CDR1 and CDR2 (germline): ENHRY, SYGVKD. The CDR3 runs 13 residues. Trimming removed 8 bases from V and 0 bases from J, with 11 bases in between. CDR3 sequence reads: CAIRAGDSYEQYF. As DNA, the CDR3 is TGTGCCATCCGGGCAGGGGACTCCTACGAGCAGTACTTC.

This rearrangement joins TRBV27 to TRBJ2-3, with 10 positions matching TRBD2. CDR1 is MNHEY and CDR2 is SMNVEV in the germline V gene (reference sequence). The CDR3 is 16 residues long. The J segment lost 2 bases and the V segment lost 5 bases, leaving 7 bases of the junction unmatched. CDR3 loop: CASSTGTSAYTDTQYF. The CDR3, as DNA: TGTGCCAGCAGTACAGGGACTAGCGCCTACACAGATACGCAGTATTTT.

With regard to this clonotype: Mismatch with germline at one junction end may stem from a read error. CDR3 protein: CARSLGPPQGFSSYNSPLHF. The CDR3 DNA reads as TGTGCCAGAAGTTTAGGGCCCCCACAAGGCTTCAGCTCCTATAATTCACCCCTCCACTTT. The chain has TRBV12-3 or TRBV12-4 and TRBJ1-6; D is undetermined. The CDR3 sequence is 20 residues long.

This chain connects TRBV7-9 to TRBJ2-3, with D perhaps matching TRBD1 (6 bases). Germline V gene sequence: CDR1 SEHNR, CDR2 FQNEAQ (reference sequence). Trimming pared 5 bases from V and 1 base from J, leaving 16 bases between. The CDR3 sequence is 16 residues long. This chain's CDR3 is CASSTAIGGGTDTQYF. In nucleotides, the CDR3 is TGTGCCAGCAGCACAGCGATAGGGGGAGGCACAGATACGCAGTATTTT.

The genes are TRBV4-3 and TRBJ2-7; 10 nucleotides line up with TRBD2. The germline V gene encodes CDR1 LGHNA and CDR2 YSLEER. The CDR3 length is 15 residues. The junction had 4 bases not matched to a gene; V was cut back by 2 bases and J by 3 bases. CDR3 loop: CASSQHIAGGYEQYF. CDR3 DNA: TGCGCCAGCAGCCAACACATAGCGGGGGGCTACGAGCAGTACTTC.

This clonotype has a count of ten or more. The V gene is TRBV7-9, the J gene TRBJ1-4; D gene ambiguous. This CDR3 contains 14 residues. Trimming took 5 bases from V and 2 from J, leaving 9 bases between them. Germline assignment: CDR1 SEHNR and CDR2 FQNEAQ (reference sequence). CDR3 DNA sequence: TGTGCCAGCAGCCGGATGAATACTAATGAAAAACTGTTTTTT. Its translation: CASSRMNTNEKLFF.

A remark on this clonotype: It may be a read error: a sequence one base away is much more abundant. This chain connects TRBV2 to TRBJ2-5; D possibly uses TRBD1 or TRBD2 (5 bases each). Trimming cost V 1 base and J 0 bases, with 12 bases left between them. Germline V CDR1 and CDR2: SNHLY, FYNNEI. The CDR3 covers 16 residues. Written as DNA, the CDR3 is TGTGCCAGCAGTGAAGAAAGCTGGGGGTACCAAGAGACCCAGTACTTC. Translating it yields CASSEESWGYQETQYF. The full variable domain, with the rest looked up from reference TRBV2 and TRBJ2-5, is EPEVTQTPSHQVTQMGQEVILRCVPISNHLYFYWYRQILGQKVEFLVSFYNNEISEKSEIFDDQFSVERPDGSNFTLKIRSTKLEDSAMYFCASSEESWGYQETQYFGPGTRLLVL.